This paragraph reports one T cell receptor (beta chain). CDR1 is SGHTA and CDR2 is FQGNSA in the germline V gene. The germline V and J ends were trimmed by 1 base and 4 bases, with 14 bases remaining between them. The CDR3 sequence is 16 residues long. The data are from a study of CD8 T cells in ankylosing spondylitis. TCRdb redid the calling of the 5' RACE reads with MiXCR, one entry per CDR3 protein. The sample yields about 250,000 distinct CDR3 sequences, about 18% seen once. The sample was blood, either unsorted or a sorted T cell fraction (not recorded which). This receptor was identified in a male donor with ankylosing spondylitis or in good health (not recorded which). V gene TRBV7-2 combines with J gene TRBJ1-5; perhaps TRBD1 as D (5 bases). In DNA, the CDR3 is TGTGCCAGCAGCTTAGAGGGCAGGGAGGAAAATCAGCCCCAGCATTTT. It is translated as CASSLEGREENQPQHF.